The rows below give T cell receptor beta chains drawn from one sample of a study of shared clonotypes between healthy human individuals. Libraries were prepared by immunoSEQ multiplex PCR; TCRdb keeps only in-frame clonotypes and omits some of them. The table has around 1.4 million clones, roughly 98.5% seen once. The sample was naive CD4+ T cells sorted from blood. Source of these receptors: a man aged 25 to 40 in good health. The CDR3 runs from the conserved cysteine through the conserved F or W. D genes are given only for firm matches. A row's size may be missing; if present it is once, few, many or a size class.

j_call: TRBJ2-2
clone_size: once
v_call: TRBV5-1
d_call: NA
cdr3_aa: CASHRATGELFF
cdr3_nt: TGCGCCAGTCACAGGGCCACCGGGGAGCTGTTTTTT

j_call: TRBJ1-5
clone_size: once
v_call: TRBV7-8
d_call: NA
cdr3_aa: CASSSHIIPGQLSNQPQHF
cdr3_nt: TGTGCCAGCAGCTCGCACATCATTCCGGGACAACTTAGCAATCAGCCCCAGCATTTT

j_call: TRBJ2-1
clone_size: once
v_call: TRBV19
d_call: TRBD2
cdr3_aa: CASSVRTSGRVNEQFF
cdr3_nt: TGTGCCAGTAGTGTGAGGACTAGCGGGAGGGTCAATGAGCAGTTCTTC

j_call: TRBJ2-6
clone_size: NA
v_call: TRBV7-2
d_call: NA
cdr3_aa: CASSFGHSGANVLTF
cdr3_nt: TGTGCCAGCAGCTTTGGACACTCTGGGGCCAACGTCCTGACTTTC

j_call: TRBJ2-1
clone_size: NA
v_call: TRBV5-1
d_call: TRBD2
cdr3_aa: CASSLVSGTSYNEQFF
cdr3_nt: TGCGCCAGCAGTTTGGTTAGCGGGACCTCCTACAATGAGCAGTTCTTC

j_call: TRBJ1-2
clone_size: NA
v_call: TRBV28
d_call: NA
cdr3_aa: CASCSTMYGYTF
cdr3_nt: TGTGCGTCGTGCAGCACTATGTATGGCTACACCTTC

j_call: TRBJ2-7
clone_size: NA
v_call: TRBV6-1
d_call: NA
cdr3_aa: CASSSTGLGYEQYF
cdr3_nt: TGTGCCAGCAGTTCGACAGGATTGGGCTACGAGCAGTACTTC

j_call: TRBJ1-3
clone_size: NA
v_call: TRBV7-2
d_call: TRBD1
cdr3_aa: CASSDVRGLNTIYF
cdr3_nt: TGTGCCAGCAGCGATGTGAGGGGGCTGAACACCATATATTTT

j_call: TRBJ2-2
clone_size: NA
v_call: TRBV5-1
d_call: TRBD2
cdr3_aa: CASSRGLAETGELFF
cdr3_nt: TGCGCCAGCAGCAGGGGACTAGCTGAAACCGGGGAGCTGTTTTTT

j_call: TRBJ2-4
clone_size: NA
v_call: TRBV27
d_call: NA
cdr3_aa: CASSPFRLGAKNIQYF
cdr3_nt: TGTGCCAGCAGCCCCTTCCGCCTTGGGGCCAAAAACATTCAGTACTTC

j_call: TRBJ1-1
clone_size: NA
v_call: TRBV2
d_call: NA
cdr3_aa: CASSDLGSTEAFF
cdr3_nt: TGTGCCAGCAGTGACTTGGGGAGCACTGAAGCTTTCTTT

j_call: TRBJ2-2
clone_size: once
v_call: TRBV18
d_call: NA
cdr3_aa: CASSPLRRLGVNTGELFF
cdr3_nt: TGTGCCAGCTCACCACTCCGCAGACTAGGGGTGAACACCGGGGAGCTGTTTTTT

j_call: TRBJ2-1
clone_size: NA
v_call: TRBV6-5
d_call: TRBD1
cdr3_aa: CASKRDRSHNEQFF
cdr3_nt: TGTGCCAGCAAACGGGACAGGTCCCACAATGAGCAGTTCTTC

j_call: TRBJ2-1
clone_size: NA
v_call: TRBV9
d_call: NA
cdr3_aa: CASSVSSPGNNEQFF
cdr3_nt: TGTGCCAGCAGCGTATCCTCCCCTGGGAACAATGAGCAGTTCTTC

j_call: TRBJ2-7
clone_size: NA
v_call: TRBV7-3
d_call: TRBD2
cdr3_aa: CASSYIGGSTYEQYF
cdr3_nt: TGTGCCAGCAGCTATATCGGCGGGAGTACCTACGAGCAGTACTTC

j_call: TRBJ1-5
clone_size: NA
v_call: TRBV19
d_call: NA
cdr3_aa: CASTSRVNQPQHF
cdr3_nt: TGTGCCAGTACGTCTAGGGTAAATCAGCCCCAGCATTTT

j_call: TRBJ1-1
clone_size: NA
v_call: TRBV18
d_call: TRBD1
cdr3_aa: CASSPKTGTNTEAFF
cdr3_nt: TGTGCCAGCTCACCTAAGACAGGGACGAACACTGAAGCTTTCTTT

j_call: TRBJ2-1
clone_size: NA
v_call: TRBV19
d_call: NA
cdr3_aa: CASSPLGRQGYNEQFF
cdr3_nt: TGTGCCAGTAGCCCCCTCGGCAGGCAGGGGTACAATGAGCAGTTCTTC